The rows below give T cell receptor beta chains drawn from one sample of a study of blood T cell repertoires in COVID-19. Clones were read by immunoSEQ multiplex PCR, and TCRdb kept only the in-frame ones, dropping some. The profile shows 400,000 to 550,000 clones, around 88% of them singletons. The sequencing input was peripheral blood. All receptors derive from a woman under 40 with acute or convalescent COVID-19. Each CDR3 is given with its conserved first and last residue. A D gene is named only where the DNA matches it firmly. Part of the rows lack a size; the others show once, few, many or a class for expanded clones.

abundance | d_gene | j_gene | v_gene | CDR3nt | CDR3aa
. | . | TRBJ2-5 | TRBV19 | TGTGCCAGTAGTCGCAGATCCCAAGAGACCCAGTACTTC | CASSRRSQETQYF
. | TRBD2 | TRBJ2-5 | TRBV15 | TGTGCCACCACGCGGACTAGCCGGTGGGAGACCCAGTACTTC | CATTRTSRWETQYF
. | . | TRBJ2-1 | TRBV2 | TGTGCCAGCAGTGAAGTGCCCGGGGACAATGAGCAGTTCTTC | CASSEVPGDNEQFF
. | . | TRBJ1-1 | TRBV5-1 | TGCGCCAGCAGTCCGTCGAACACTGAAGCTTTCTTT | CASSPSNTEAFF
. | . | TRBJ2-3 | TRBV3-1/TRBV3-2 | TGTGCCAGCAGCCAAGACTCGCGGAGGGATACGCAGTATTTT | CASSQDSRRDTQYF
once | . | TRBJ2-1 | TRBV7-2 | TGTGCCAGCAGCTTAGCAGCGGGCGACAATGAGCAGTTCTTC | CASSLAAGDNEQFF
. | TRBD2 | TRBJ2-1 | TRBV11-2 | TGTGCCAGCAGCCCCCAAGAAATGAGCGGGGGGGCATATGAGCAGTTCTTC | CASSPQEMSGGAYEQFF
. | . | TRBJ1-1 | TRBV10-3 | TGTGCCATCAGCGAGTCGAGGGACACTGAAGCTTTCTTT | CAISESRDTEAFF
. | TRBD2 | TRBJ2-7 | TRBV6-5 | TGTGCCAGCAATGCGGGGGGTCTCTACGAGCAGTACTTC | CASNAGGLYEQYF
. | . | TRBJ1-5 | TRBV6-6 | TGTGCCAGCCTACAGGCCCTGGGCAGCAATCAGCCCCAGCATTTT | CASLQALGSNQPQHF
. | . | TRBJ1-1 | TRBV9 | TGTGCCAGCAGCGTAGCGGGGTTGAACACTGAAGCTTTCTTT | CASSVAGLNTEAFF
. | . | TRBJ2-7 | TRBV3-1/TRBV3-2 | TGTGCCAGCAGCCCGCAGGGGGGTTCCTACGAGCAGTACTTC | CASSPQGGSYEQYF
. | TRBD1 | TRBJ2-7 | TRBV18 | TGTGCCAGCTCACCGCGCCGGGACAGCTACGAGCAGTACTTC | CASSPRRDSYEQYF
. | . | TRBJ2-1 | TRBV5-1 | TGCGCCAGCAGCCCTTCTAGGATTGAGCAGTTCTTC | CASSPSRIEQFF
. | . | TRBJ2-7 | TRBV2 | TGTGCCAGCAGTGAAGTTGTTGCGGAAGTCTACGAGCAGTACTTC | CASSEVVAEVYEQYF
. | TRBD1 | TRBJ1-1 | TRBV5-6 | TGTGCCAGCAGCATGGACAGGGGGAACACTGAAGCTTTCTTT | CASSMDRGNTEAFF
. | . | TRBJ2-7 | TRBV2 | TGTGCCTGGCGGACGGGGTCCTACGAGCAGTACTTC | CAWRTGSYEQYF
. | . | TRBJ1-1 | TRBV29-1 | TGCAGCGTTGAAGCAGGGAGGAGCACTGAAGCTTTCTTT | CSVEAGRSTEAFF
. | TRBD1 | TRBJ2-3 | TRBV27 | TGTGCCAGCAGTTTCGGACAGGGCACAGATACGCAGTATTTT | CASSFGQGTDTQYF
. | . | TRBJ2-6 | TRBV5-1 | TGCGCCAGCAGCTTGGCCCCAGGGGCTGGGGCCAACGTCCTGACTTTC | CASSLAPGAGANVLTF
. | TRBD1 | TRBJ2-1 | TRBV7-2 | TGTGCCAGCAGCCAGGAGACAGGGGGCAGATACAATGAGCAGTTCTTC | CASSQETGGRYNEQFF
. | . | TRBJ1-6 | TRBV5-1 | TGCGCCAGCAGCCCCCGGTCCCAAGATAATTCACCCCTCCACTTT | CASSPRSQDNSPLHF
. | . | TRBJ2-3 | TRBV7-8 | TGTGCCAGCAGCTTAGGAGGACAGACAGATACGCAGTATTTT | CASSLGGQTDTQYF
once | . | TRBJ2-2 | TRBV27 | TGTGCCAGCACACCGTACGGGGGATCCACCGGGGAGCTGTTTTTT | CASTPYGGSTGELFF
. | . | TRBJ2-7 | TRBV6-1 | TGTGCCAGCAGTGACCACTACGAGCAGTACTTC | CASSDHYEQYF
. | TRBD1 | TRBJ2-2 | TRBV5-1 | TGCGCCAGCAGCTTGGCCGGGACAGGGGGCTCCGGGGAGCTGTTTTTT | CASSLAGTGGSGELFF
. | . | TRBJ2-5 | TRBV5-1 | TGCGCCAGCAGCTTACACAGGGCCGATGAGACCCAGTACTTC | CASSLHRADETQYF
. | . | TRBJ2-5 | TRBV5-1 | TGCGCCAGCAACGGCGGGGGCCCTAACCAAGAGACCCAGTACTTC | CASNGGGPNQETQYF
. | . | TRBJ2-2 | TRBV5-6 | TGTGCCAGCAGCTTTTGGGGCAGGAACACCGGGGAGCTGTTTTTT | CASSFWGRNTGELFF
once | . | TRBJ2-1 | TRBV28 | TGTGCCAGCAGTTTAAGGCACAGGACAAGGGGAACCACCTACAATGAGCAGTTCTTC | CASSLRHRTRGTTYNEQFF
. | TRBD1 | TRBJ1-5 | TRBV6-5 | TGTGCCAGCAGCGAGGGGACAGTTGGCAATCAGCCCCAGCATTTT | CASSEGTVGNQPQHF
. | . | TRBJ1-6 | TRBV13 | TGTGCCAGCAGCTCCCGGGATGGTAATTCACCCCTCCACTTT | CASSSRDGNSPLHF
. | . | TRBJ1-2 | TRBV11-2 | TGTGCCAGCAGCTTAGACTCTCTAGGTGACTATGGCTACACCTTC | CASSLDSLGDYGYTF
once | . | TRBJ2-1 | TRBV7-8 | TGTGCCAGCAGCTCACAAAATGAGCAGTTCTTC | CASSSQNEQFF
once | TRBD1 | TRBJ1-1 | TRBV5-4 | TGTGCCAGCAGCTTGCTAGGCGACAGGGGCACTGAAGCTTTCTTT | CASSLLGDRGTEAFF
. | TRBD2 | TRBJ2-7 | TRBV9 | TGTGCCAGCAATGAGGCGGGGGGATCCTACGAGCAGTACTTC | CASNEAGGSYEQYF
. | . | TRBJ2-5 | TRBV19 | TGTGCCAGTAGTATAGAGTCCGGGGAGACCCAGTACTTC | CASSIESGETQYF
once | TRBD1 | TRBJ1-2 | TRBV6-5 | TGTGCCAGCAGTTACGGCGGACAGGACCCTAACTATGGCTACACCTTC | CASSYGGQDPNYGYTF
. | TRBD1 | TRBJ2-2 | TRBV2 | TGTGCCAGCAGTGAGGGACAGGGAGGATCCGGGGAGCTGTTTTTT | CASSEGQGGSGELFF
. | . | TRBJ1-1 | TRBV5-4 | TGTGCCAGCAGCATAAACCAGCGGCCGAACACTGAAGCTTTCTTT | CASSINQRPNTEAFF
. | . | TRBJ2-3 | TRBV29-1 | TGCAGCGTATTCTCAGGGGCTTTTACAGATACGCAGTATTTT | CSVFSGAFTDTQYF
once | TRBD1 | TRBJ1-2 | TRBV6-5 | TGTGCCAGCGGGATAAGCCGGGACAGGGCCTATGGCTACACCTTC | CASGISRDRAYGYTF
. | TRBD2 | TRBJ2-1 | TRBV13 | TGTGCCAGCAGCTCCCGGTGGCTCGGGGGGGATGAGCAGTTCTTC | CASSSRWLGGDEQFF
. | TRBD2 | TRBJ2-1 | TRBV30 | TGTGCCTGGAGTGTCGGCGGGGGGGGAGCTAACAATGAGCAGTTCTTC | CAWSVGGGGANNEQFF
. | . | TRBJ2-5 | TRBV5-1 | TGCGCCAGCAGCTTGGGCAGGCAAGAGACCCAGTACTTC | CASSLGRQETQYF
. | . | TRBJ2-7 | TRBV16 | TGTGCCAGCAGCCTCCTTGGGGACTTCTACGAGCAGTACTTC | CASSLLGDFYEQYF
once | TRBD1 | TRBJ1-2 | TRBV5-1 | TGCGCCAGCAGCCCGCCCGGGACAGGTATCAGTGCGAATGGCTACACCTTC | CASSPPGTGISANGYTF
. | . | TRBJ2-5 | TRBV7-2 | TGTGCCAGCAGCTTAAGCGTCTACTACCAAGAGACCCAGTACTTC | CASSLSVYYQETQYF
. | . | TRBJ1-1 | TRBV2 | TGTGCCAGCAGTGAAGGAGGGGGTTCTGAAGCTTTCTTT | CASSEGGGSEAFF
. | TRBD2 | TRBJ2-5 | TRBV11-2 | TGTGCCAGCAGCTTTGAGGCGGGGGAAGAGACCCAGTACTTC | CASSFEAGEETQYF
. | . | TRBJ1-2 | TRBV19 | TGTGCCAGTAGTATCCCCCGACAGGCCGGTCGCTACACCTTC | CASSIPRQAGRYTF
. | . | TRBJ1-2 | TRBV12-3/TRBV12-4 | TGTGCCAGCAGCCCTGACAGGAACTATGGCTACACCTTC | CASSPDRNYGYTF